This T cell receptor (beta chain) is from a study of breast tumors, draining lymph nodes, adjacent tissues. TCRdb used MiXCR to reprocess the multiplex PCR reads, holding one entry per CDR3 protein. This table holds about 130,000 distinct CDR3 sequences, approximately 20% found once. The lymph nodes were axillary draining lymph nodes from breast cancer patients. The CDR3 is 14 amino acids. Germline V gene sequence: CDR1 SEHNR, CDR2 FQNEAQ (reference sequence). V lost 1 base and J lost 6; bases outside the gene matches: 0. This clonotype appeared many times. As yet, its antigen is unknown. Findings of the study overall: The lymph node origin of tumor T cells was framed as consistent with a hypothesis, not demonstrated.

Sequencing was carried out using axillary lymph node tissue. The receptor's source is a female donor with breast cancer. Some clones in this sample may be carry-over from other donors' samples. This chain uses TRBV7-9 with TRBJ1-4; 9 bases fit TRBD1. The CDR3 sequence: CASSLGTGDEKLFF. The CDR3 coding sequence is TGTGCCAGCAGCTTAGGGACAGGGGATGAAAAACTGTTTTTT.